The rows below give T cell receptor beta chains drawn from one sample of a study of T-cell memory formation after mild COVID-19. TCRdb fed the 5' RACE reads into MiXCR, producing one record per CDR3 protein. The sample includes a few hundred thousand distinct CDR3 sequences, over 15% of them seen just once. Sequenced: PBMCs or a T cell subset sorted from them (not recorded which). The source is a man aged 18 to 29 who had mild COVID-19 (a few samples of this study predate the infection). Cell type and time point are not known. Both conserved end residues are part of each CDR3.

CDR3 protein: CASSQLWGLGNTIYF
V gene: TRBV4-1

CDR3 protein: CASSYTTNTGELFF
V gene: TRBV5-1

CDR3 protein: CASTATAGQGGIQYF
V gene: TRBV4-2

CDR3 protein: CASSLVNDRPNTEAFF
V gene: TRBV3-1

CDR3 protein: CASSRPGTQYF
V gene: TRBV7-9

CDR3 protein: CAIDAGNEQFF
V gene: TRBV12-3/TRBV12-4

CDR3 protein: CASRPDLALNEQYF
V gene: TRBV27

CDR3 protein: CASSQNRVSYEQYF
V gene: TRBV3-1

CDR3 protein: CSASSSGRNTEAFF
V gene: TRBV20-1

CDR3 protein: CSVAVWTDFYEQYF
V gene: TRBV29-1

CDR3 protein: CAIFGGTGIAGELFF
V gene: TRBV10-3

CDR3 protein: CASRPDLQGTGELFF
V gene: TRBV6-1

CDR3 protein: CASSTGTTSYNEQFF
V gene: TRBV9

CDR3 protein: CASSPGGTGNTGELFF
V gene: TRBV5-1